The 31 T cell receptor beta chains in this list originate from one sample, sequenced in a study of Ad26.COV2.S vaccination and SARS-CoV-2 variants. TCRdb's table, derived via immunoSEQ multiplex PCR, lists solely in-frame clones and lacks some. The sample holds about 370,000 clones, 89% seen once. Treatment indicated: some 19 received Ad26.COV2.S at low or high dose, single or two shots; roughly five received placebo; per-sample allocation not given. Vaccine and placebo recipients were sampled on day 63 after the first injection. Sequences were derived from peripheral blood, sampled in a trial of Ad26.COV2.S vaccine versus placebo. These receptor sequences come from a person aged 18-65 years who received the Ad26.COV2.S COVID-19 vaccine or a placebo.

This clone was seen just once. The rearrangement links TRBV2 to TRBJ2-4, with TRBD2 matching 16 bases. V trimming: 5 bases; J trimming: 1 base; junction bases outside the gene matches: 2. The CDR3 length is 17 residues. Looked up from germline, CDR1 is SNHLY and CDR2 is FYNNEI. CDR3 bases: TGTGCCAGCAGTTGGGGACTAGCGGGAGGGGCCAAAAACATTCAGTACTTC. Encoded protein: CASSWGLAGGAKNIQYF.

The chain joins TRBV6-5 to TRBJ2-7, with 7 bases that match TRBD1. This CDR3 spans 13 amino acids. V was clipped by 7 bases and J by 2 bases; unmatched bases: 5. Germline V gene sequence: CDR1 MNHEY, CDR2 SVGAGI. The CDR3 spells CASTQDRAYEQYF. The CDR3 DNA reads TGTGCCAGCACTCAAGACAGGGCCTACGAGCAGTACTTC.

This chain links TRBV6-4 with TRBJ2-2, with D maybe TRBD2 (5 bases). The V gene lost 2 bases and the J gene lost 7 bases, with 11 bases spanning the gap. Germline values: CDR1 MRHNA, CDR2 SNTAGT. The CDR3 is made up of 14 amino acids. The CDR3 bases are TGTGCCAGCAGTGACAGGGCGGAGGTCGGGGAGCTGTTTTTT. Protein: CASSDRAEVGELFF.

This clone was seen a single time. V and J are TRBV19 and TRBJ1-3, with 7 nucleotides matching TRBD1. The junction had 7 bases not matched to a gene; V was cut back by 7 bases and J by 7 bases. Germline CDR1 is LNHDA and CDR2 is SQIVND (reference sequence). This CDR3 has 13 residues. The CDR3 nucleotides read TGTGCCAGTAACGACAGGGTTAGGAACACCATATATTTT. Protein product: CASNDRVRNTIYF.

The chain joins TRBV7-9 to TRBJ2-6; D is unresolved. The CDR3 is 15 amino acids. Trimming took 2 bases from V and 0 from J, leaving 5 bases between them. Germline CDR1 reads SEHNR; CDR2 reads FQNEAQ (reference sequence). The CDR3 nucleotides read TGTGCCAGCAGCTTATTCCGCTCTGGGGCCAACGTCCTGACTTTC. Translated: CASSLFRSGANVLTF.

The V call is TRBV4-2, the J call TRBJ2-7, with 11 bases lining up with TRBD2. Germline V gene data show CDR1 as LGHNA and CDR2 as YNFKEQ. With V trimmed by 2 bases and J by 2 bases, 11 bases remained unmatched. The CDR3 length is 18 residues. As DNA, the CDR3 is TGTGCCAGCAGCCAATTTACCGGGACTAGCGGCGCCACCTACGAGCAGTACTTC. It yields the protein CASSQFTGTSGATYEQYF.

V and J are TRBV6-5 and TRBJ2-3; maybe TRBD2 (5 bases). The CDR3 has 14 amino acids. The germline gives CDR1 MNHEY, CDR2 SVGAGI. Trimming removed 5 bases at V and 9 bases at J, with 18 bases between. The CDR3 sequence: CASSNGLDSPTQYF. The CDR3 nucleotides are TGTGCCAGCAGTAACGGACTCGATTCCCCAACGCAGTATTTT.

V gene TRBV5-4 combines with J gene TRBJ2-4; 10 bases fit TRBD1. From germline, CDR1 is SGHNT and CDR2 YYREEE (reference sequence). The CDR3 has 13 residues. V lost 3 bases to trimming and J lost 6 bases; unmatched junction nucleotides: 0. For the CDR3, the DNA is TGTGCCAGCAGCTGGGACAGGGGAAACATTCAGTACTTC. It translates to CASSWDRGNIQYF.

The chain is built from TRBV29-1 and TRBJ1-2; 8 positions agree with TRBD1. V lost 6 bases, J lost 7 bases, and 7 bases stayed unmatched. This CDR3 is 12 amino acids long. Germline CDR1 SQVTM, CDR2 ANQGSEA. This CDR3 reads CSVRGQGAGYTF. CDR3 sequence (DNA): TGCAGCGTCCGAGGGCAGGGGGCTGGCTACACCTTC.

The V call is TRBV10-3, the J call TRBJ1-5, with TRBD1 matching 9 bases. CDR1 is ENHRY and CDR2 is SYGVKD in the germline V gene. Losses at the gene ends were 6 bases for V and 6 bases for J; bases not matched to a gene: 6. CDR3 length: 14 amino acids. CDR3 DNA sequence: TGTGCCATCAGCCGGGACAGGGTTGCTCAGCCCCAGCATTTT. As protein: CAISRDRVAQPQHF.

This chain uses TRBV5-1 with TRBJ2-5; 10 bases match TRBD2. There are 16 residues in the CDR3. Trimming took 3 bases from V and 3 from J; bases not matched to a gene: 8. CDR1 and CDR2 (germline): SGHRS, YFSETQ. The CDR3 loop is CASSSLAGGGKETQYF. CDR3 bases: TGCGCCAGCAGCTCCTTAGCGGGAGGAGGCAAAGAGACCCAGTACTTC.

This clone was observed a few times. The rearrangement links TRBV6-5 to TRBJ2-7; no firm D call. The V gene lost 6 bases and the J gene lost 3 bases, with 18 bases spanning the gap. There are 15 residues in the CDR3. Germline values: CDR1 MNHEY, CDR2 SVGAGI. CDR3 DNA sequence: TGTGCCAGCAGCACGAGAACTTTTGCCCTCTACGAGCAGTACTTC. This sequence encodes CASSTRTFALYEQYF.

This chain uses TRBV19 with TRBJ2-6, with D tentatively TRBD2 (6 bases). Germline V lookup: CDR1 LNHDA, CDR2 SQIVND (reference sequence). The CDR3 is 18 amino acids. V lost 4 bases and J lost 0, with 16 bases in between. The CDR3: CASSKWGGTISGANVLTF. The DNA of the CDR3 is TGTGCCAGTAGTAAATGGGGCGGGACCATCTCTGGGGCCAACGTCCTGACTTTC.

The chain carries TRBV6-2 or TRBV6-3 and TRBJ2-5; 11 bases line up with TRBD2. The CDR3 extends over 17 amino acids. Germline CDR1 reads MNHEY; CDR2 reads SVGEGT. The junction had 7 bases not matched to a gene; V was cut back by 4 bases and J by 0 bases. This chain's CDR3 is CASSFSWGLADQETQYF. CDR3 nucleotides: TGTGCCAGCAGTTTTTCATGGGGACTAGCGGACCAAGAGACCCAGTACTTC.

This chain uses TRBV27 with TRBJ2-1, with 9 nucleotides matching TRBD2. This CDR3 is 16 amino acids long. V lost 0 bases and J lost 5; bases outside the gene matches: 5. Germline V gene data show CDR1 as MNHEY and CDR2 as SMNVEV (reference sequence). The CDR3 protein is CASSLSASGTNNEQFF. DNA of the CDR3: TGTGCCAGCAGTTTATCTGCTAGCGGGACAAACAATGAGCAGTTCTTC.

This chain joins TRBV5-1 and TRBJ1-2; TRBD1 agrees at 10 bases. V lost 7 bases, J lost 6 bases, and 12 bases stayed unmatched. The germline V gene has CDR1 SGHRS and CDR2 YFSETQ. The CDR3 spans 15 residues. CDR3 loop: CASAQTGQGINGYTF. The CDR3 nucleotides are TGCGCCAGCGCCCAGACGGGACAGGGGATTAATGGCTACACCTTC.

The V call is TRBV7-9, the J call TRBJ2-1; TRBD2 agrees at 14 bases. Germline loops: CDR1 SEHNR, CDR2 FQNEAQ (reference sequence). Trimming took 5 bases from V and 6 from J; bases not matched to a gene: 6. This CDR3 region has 16 residues. In DNA form, the CDR3 reads TGTGCCAGCAGCCCATGGGGGACTAGCGGGAGCAATGAGCAGTTCTTC. Amino acids: CASSPWGTSGSNEQFF.

This clone is a singleton in its sample. This chain connects TRBV23-1 to TRBJ2-1; TRBD2 aligns across 10 bases. TRBV23-1 is sorted into the ORF group, with uncertain function. V trimming: 4 bases; J trimming: 1 base; junction bases outside the gene matches: 13. This CDR3 comprises 19 residues. The CDR3 is CASSRQLPGLASSYNEQFF. CDR3 coding DNA: TGCGCCAGCAGTCGACAATTACCGGGACTAGCGAGTTCCTACAATGAGCAGTTCTTC.

This rearrangement joins TRBV28 to TRBJ1-5; D possibly corresponds to TRBD1 (5 bases). V was clipped by 7 bases and J by 7 bases, with 17 bases between them. This CDR3 is 14 amino acids long. Germline V gene data show CDR1 as MDHEN and CDR2 as SYDVKM. CDR3 nucleotide sequence: TGTGCCAGCATTTGGGGCGGGACGACGCAGCCCCAGCATTTT. Protein: CASIWGGTTQPQHF.

The J gene is TRBJ2-1, the V gene TRBV29-1, with 9 bases that match TRBD2. After removal of 6 bases from V and 0 bases from J, the junction contained 3 bases not matched to a gene. This CDR3 is built from 14 residues. Germline V CDR1 and CDR2: SQVTM, ANQGSEA. The CDR3 bases are TGCAGCGTCAATAGCGGGAGCTCCTACAATGAGCAGTTCTTC. Protein: CSVNSGSSYNEQFF.

This chain connects TRBV19 to TRBJ2-7; 10 bases map to TRBD2. Germline V gene sequence: CDR1 LNHDA, CDR2 SQIVND (reference sequence). This CDR3 contains 15 residues. The J segment lost 4 bases and the V segment lost 3 bases, leaving 6 bases of the junction unmatched. DNA of the CDR3: TGTGCCAGTAGTATGGGTCTAGCGGGAGTTTACGAGCAGTACTTC. Protein: CASSMGLAGVYEQYF.

This sequence joins TRBV11-2 and TRBJ2-4; D perhaps matches TRBD2 (5 bases). The CDR3 is 15 amino acids. Deletions cut 1 base from V and 0 bases from J, with 7 bases between. In germline, CDR1 is SGHAT, CDR2 FQNNGV. This CDR3 is CASSLVRGAKNIQYF. The CDR3 DNA follows: TGTGCCAGCAGCTTAGTCCGGGGAGCCAAAAACATTCAGTACTTC.

V and J are TRBV5-4 and TRBJ2-4; TRBD2 is a possible D gene (7 bases). V lost 0 bases, J lost 2 bases, and 21 bases lay in between. CDR3 length: 19 residues. Germline CDR1 is SGHNT and CDR2 is YYREEE (reference sequence). The CDR3 region is CASSLAEGGGFMPKNIQYF. CDR3 bases: TGTGCCAGCAGCTTGGCCGAGGGGGGGGGCTTTATGCCCAAAAACATTCAGTACTTC. Filled out from reference TRBV5-4 and TRBJ2-4, the complete variable domain reads ETGVTQSPTHLIKTRGQQVTLRCSSQSGHNTVSWYQQALGQGPQFIFQYYREEENGRGNFPPRFSGLQFPNYSSELNVNALELDDSALYLCASSLAEGGGFMPKNIQYFGAGTRLSVL.

This clone has a single count. The chain couples TRBV29-1 to TRBJ2-5, with TRBD2 as a possible D gene (6 bases). The CDR3 length is 14 residues. With 7 bases removed from V and 4 bases from J, the gap between germline ends came to 19 bases. CDR1 and CDR2 (germline): SQVTM, ANQGSEA. CDR3 in amino acids: CSAEEGSATETQYF. As DNA, the CDR3 is TGCAGCGCCGAGGAGGGCTCAGCGACAGAGACCCAGTACTTC.

This chain uses TRBV14 with TRBJ1-1; D may be TRBD1 (6 bases). Germline CDR1 and CDR2: SGHDN and FVKESK. V shed 3 bases and J shed 5 bases, with 16 bases lying between them. This CDR3 is built from 15 residues. The CDR3 here is CASSHRGRAETEAFF. Here the CDR3 DNA reads TGTGCCAGCAGCCACAGGGGCAGGGCCGAGACTGAAGCTTTCTTT. Complete variable domain (other parts from reference TRBV14 and TRBJ1-1): EAGVTQFPSHSVIEKGQTVTLRCDPISGHDNLYWYRRVMGKEIKFLLHFVKESKQDESGMPNNRFLAERTGGTYSTLKVQPAELEDSGVYFCASSHRGRAETEAFFGQGTRLTVV.

The V call is TRBV11-3, the J call TRBJ2-3, with 10 bases that match TRBD2. Germline lookup yields CDR1 SGHNT and CDR2 YENEEA. J gave up 2 bases and V 6 bases, and 17 bases lay outside the gene matches. CDR3 length: 19 amino acids. CDR3 in DNA: TGTGCCAGCAGTCCGGGACTAGCGCCCATAGGGGGTTCCACAGATACGCAGTATTTT. Translating it yields CASSPGLAPIGGSTDTQYF.

The chain employs TRBV27 and TRBJ2-7, with a possible D match to TRBD1 (6 bases). This CDR3 comprises 15 residues. With 4 bases removed from V and 2 bases from J, the gap between germline ends came to 15 bases. Germline V gene data show CDR1 as MNHEY and CDR2 as SMNVEV (reference sequence). For the CDR3, the DNA is TGTGCCAGCAGTTCTCCCGGAACAGGGACCTACGAGCAGTACTTC. Translation gives CASSSPGTGTYEQYF.

This clone is a singleton in its sample. The chain is built from TRBV29-1 and TRBJ2-3; 11 bases line up with TRBD2. The germline V gene encodes CDR1 SQVTM and CDR2 ANQGSEA. The CDR3 runs 16 residues. V lost 1 base and J lost 0; bases outside the gene matches: 3. This CDR3 reads CSVEGTSGFSTDTQYF. For the CDR3, the DNA is TGCAGCGTTGAAGGGACTAGCGGGTTTAGCACAGATACGCAGTATTTT.

V is TRBV9 and J is TRBJ2-7; maybe TRBD1 (5 bases). V was pared by 3 bases and J by 4 bases, with 14 bases between. Germline CDR1 SGDLS, CDR2 YYNGEE. The CDR3 is 14 amino acids. The CDR3 nucleotides read TGTGCCAGCAGCGCAAGTCCAGGGTCGTACGAGCAGTACTTC. Translation: CASSASPGSYEQYF.

This chain joins TRBV28 and TRBJ2-1, with 14 positions matching TRBD2. V shed 5 bases and J 5 bases; nucleotides not matched to a gene: 8. The CDR3 sequence is 17 residues long. Germline values: CDR1 MDHEN, CDR2 SYDVKM. The CDR3 nucleotides are TGTGCCAGCAGTGCGGGGGGACTAGCGGGGGATAACAATGAGCAGTTCTTC. Its translation is CASSAGGLAGDNNEQFF.

The chain is built from TRBV5-6 and TRBJ1-6; possible D gene TRBD1, 5 bases. From germline, CDR1 is SGHDT and CDR2 YYEEEE. V was trimmed by 2 bases and J by 9 bases, leaving 9 bases between them. The CDR3 totals 13 residues. Here the CDR3 DNA reads TGTGCCAGCAGCTTAAGGGGAACTTCACCCCTCCACTTT. Its translation: CASSLRGTSPLHF.